Presented here are 17 T cell receptor beta chains from one specimen sequenced in a study of CD8 T cells in ankylosing spondylitis. A single record per CDR3 protein comes from TCRdb applying MiXCR to the 5' RACE reads. The sample carries roughly 240,000 distinct CDR3 sequences, 32% recorded once. The sample was blood, either unsorted or a sorted T cell fraction (not recorded which). The receptor set was obtained from a male donor with ankylosing spondylitis or in good health (not recorded which).

This clonotype was detected a few times. V is TRBV20-1 and J is TRBJ2-1; no reliable D call. The CDR3 is 16 amino acids. V lost 3 bases to trimming and J lost 4 bases, with 19 bases between them. Germline assignment: CDR1 DFQATT and CDR2 SNEGSKA (reference sequence). The CDR3 nucleotides read TGCAGTGCTAGTGGCCCGGCCAGCCACTCATACAATGAGCAGTTCTTC. It is translated as CSASGPASHSYNEQFF.

This clonotype occurred a few times. The V and J genes are TRBV5-6 and TRBJ2-7, with 7 bases fitting TRBD1. V dropped 0 bases and J dropped 3; count of bases not matched to a gene: 3. From germline, CDR1 is SGHDT and CDR2 YYEEEE. This CDR3 has 14 residues. This chain's CDR3 is CASSLGDRYYEQYF. The CDR3 DNA reads as TGTGCCAGCAGCTTGGGGGACAGATACTACGAGCAGTACTTC.

The V and J genes are TRBV7-9 and TRBJ2-1; D remains ambiguous. Germline V CDR1 and CDR2: SEHNR, FQNEAQ (reference sequence). This CDR3 comprises 16 residues. V lost 5 bases to trimming and J lost 0 bases, with 14 bases between them. CDR3 DNA sequence: TGTGCCAGCAGCCTTCAGATAACTTACTCCTACAATGAGCAGTTCTTC. This encodes CASSLQITYSYNEQFF.

The chain uses TRBV12-3 or TRBV12-4 and TRBJ2-1; 8 nucleotides line up with TRBD1. Trimming removed 2 bases from V and 5 bases from J; junction bases left unmatched: 5. This CDR3 spans 15 amino acids. The CDR3 DNA follows: TGTGCCAGCAGTTTACAGGGGGCGCTTGACAATGAGCAGTTCTTC. Protein: CASSLQGALDNEQFF.

This clonotype has just a few counts. This chain uses TRBV12-3 or TRBV12-4 with TRBJ2-7; TRBD1 might be the D (6 bases). The CDR3 sequence is 14 residues long. V was shortened by 5 bases and J by 3 bases, with 14 bases between the two germline ends. Written as DNA, the CDR3 is TGTGCCAGCAGTCAGACAGGACCCCTCTACGAGCAGTACTTC. As protein: CASSQTGPLYEQYF.

This clonotype was found a few times. This rearrangement joins TRBV9 to TRBJ2-3, with a tentative D call TRBD1 (5 bases). The CDR3 has 15 residues. Germline V gives CDR1 SGDLS, CDR2 YYNGEE. The ends were cut back, 0 bases at V and 2 bases at J, with 10 bases in the middle. The CDR3 loop reads CASSVGQPVTDTQYF. In nucleotides, the CDR3 is TGTGCCAGCAGCGTAGGACAGCCAGTCACAGATACGCAGTATTTT.

This chain links TRBV20-1 with TRBJ2-7, with D possibly being TRBD1 or TRBD2 (5 bases each). CDR1 is DFQATT and CDR2 is SNEGSKA in the germline V gene (reference sequence). Trimming took off 6 bases at V and 3 bases at J, with 18 bases between the two ends. This CDR3 region has 14 residues. The CDR3 DNA follows: TGCAGTGCCCACGGGACCATGGGGTACTACGAGCAGTACTTC. Translated: CSAHGTMGYYEQYF.

The chain links TRBV6-2 or TRBV6-3 to TRBJ2-1; unclear D gene. V lost 4 bases to trimming and J lost 9 bases, with 10 bases between them. The germline V gene has CDR1 MNHEY and CDR2 SVGEGT. CDR3 length: 12 amino acids. DNA for the CDR3: TGTGCCAGCAGTTGGCTACCGGGTGAGCAGTTCTTC. It yields the protein CASSWLPGEQFF.

This clonotype came up a few times. The chain links TRBV20-1 to TRBJ2-2; the match to TRBD2 covers 11 bases. The trim removed 6 bases at V and 7 bases at J, leaving 7 bases unmatched. Per germline, CDR1 DFQATT and CDR2 SNEGSKA (reference sequence). This CDR3 has 14 amino acids. The DNA of the CDR3 is TGCAGTGCACCTAGCGGGGGGCCTATCGGGGAGCTGTTTTTT. Amino acids: CSAPSGGPIGELFF.

V is TRBV5-1 and J is TRBJ2-3, with TRBD2 matching 7 bases. Germline CDR1 is SGHRS and CDR2 is YFSETQ. The junction had 4 bases not matched to a gene; V was cut back by 4 bases and J by 2 bases. The CDR3 spans 14 residues. The CDR3 region is CASSGGDLTDTQYF. In nucleotides, the CDR3 is TGCGCCAGCAGCGGGGGGGACCTCACAGATACGCAGTATTTT. Based on the CDR3 plus reference TRBV5-1 and TRBJ2-3, the full variable domain is KAGVTQTPRYLIKTRGQQVTLSCSPISGHRSVSWYQQTPGQGLQFLFEYFSETQRNKGNFPGRFSGRQFSNSRSEMNVSTLELGDSALYLCASSGGDLTDTQYFGPGTRLTVL.

This sequence joins TRBV27 and TRBJ1-6; 9 bases are a match to TRBD1. In germline, CDR1 is MNHEY, CDR2 SMNVEV (reference sequence). This CDR3 has 16 residues. After removal of 2 bases from V and 5 bases from J, the junction contained 4 bases not matched to a gene. This CDR3 reads CASSLLRDRDNSPLHF. The DNA for the CDR3 is TGTGCCAGCAGTTTACTCCGGGACAGGGATAATTCACCCCTCCACTTT.

The chain couples TRBV19 to TRBJ2-5; D possibly corresponds to TRBD2 (6 bases). The germline gives CDR1 LNHDA, CDR2 SQIVND (reference sequence). V shed 3 bases and J shed 10 bases, with 9 bases lying between them. This CDR3 has 11 residues. For the CDR3, the DNA is TGTGCCAGTAGTATGCGGGATCGCCAGTACTTC. Its protein product is CASSMRDRQYF. The entire variable domain, with the rest obtained from reference TRBV19 and TRBJ2-5, is as follows: DGGITQSPKYLFRKEGQNVTLSCEQNLNHDAMYWYRQDPGQGLRLIYYSQIVNDFQKGDIAEGYSVSREKKESFPLTVTSAQKNPTAFYLCASSMRDRQYFGPGTRLLVL.

The chain links TRBV12-3 or TRBV12-4 to TRBJ2-2, with TRBD1 identical over 9 bases. The V gene end was trimmed by 3 bases and the J gene end by 4 bases; junction bases not matched to a gene: 6. The CDR3 is 16 residues long. Written as DNA, the CDR3 is TGTGCCAGCAGTTTTCGGACAGGGGTGCCCACCGGGGAGCTGTTTTTT. Translated, it gives CASSFRTGVPTGELFF.

This clonotype was picked up a small number of times. The rearrangement joins TRBV5-4 to TRBJ2-7; D tentatively reads TRBD1 or TRBD2 (5 bases each). The CDR3 contains 12 residues. V was clipped by 4 bases and J by 7 bases, with 12 bases between them. Germline CDR1 reads SGHNT; CDR2 reads YYREEE (reference sequence). The DNA for the CDR3 is TGTGCCAGCAGCCGACCGGGGCAAGAGCAGTACTTC. Protein sequence: CASSRPGQEQYF.

The J gene is TRBJ2-3, the V gene TRBV4-2; TRBD2 matches at 8 bases. Trimming cost V 0 bases and J 7 bases; bases outside gene matches: 15. Germline loops: CDR1 LGHNA, CDR2 YNFKEQ. The CDR3 loop spans 18 amino acids. The CDR3 region has the DNA TGTGCCAGCAGCCAAGATAACGGGCGGGGGGCCAATCCTTATACGCAGTATTTT. It codes for CASSQDNGRGANPYTQYF.

The V call is TRBV30, the J call TRBJ2-1; D gene ambiguous. The CDR3 sequence is 12 residues long. V was trimmed by 8 bases and J by 0 bases, leaving 8 bases between them. CDR1 is GTSNPN and CDR2 is SVGIG in the germline V gene (reference sequence). In DNA, the CDR3 is TGTGCCCTATGGGGCTCCTACAATGAGCAGTTCTTC. Encoded protein: CALWGSYNEQFF. Filled out from reference TRBV30 and TRBJ2-1, the complete variable domain reads SQTIHQWPATLVQPVGSPLSLECTVEGTSNPNLYWYRQAAGRGLQLLFYSVGIGQISSEVPQNLSASRPQDRQFILSSKKLLLSDSGFYLCALWGSYNEQFFGPGTRLTVL.

Regarding this clonotype: Mismatch with germline at one junction end may stem from a read error. J is TRBJ2-5 and V is TRBV5-1, with no clear D. The germline V gene has CDR1 SGHRS and CDR2 YFSETQ. CDR3 length: 15 residues. CDR3 residues: CASSLIGLFQATQYF. CDR3 DNA sequence: TGCGCCAGCAGCTTGATAGGCCTATTCCAAGCGACCCAGTACTTC.